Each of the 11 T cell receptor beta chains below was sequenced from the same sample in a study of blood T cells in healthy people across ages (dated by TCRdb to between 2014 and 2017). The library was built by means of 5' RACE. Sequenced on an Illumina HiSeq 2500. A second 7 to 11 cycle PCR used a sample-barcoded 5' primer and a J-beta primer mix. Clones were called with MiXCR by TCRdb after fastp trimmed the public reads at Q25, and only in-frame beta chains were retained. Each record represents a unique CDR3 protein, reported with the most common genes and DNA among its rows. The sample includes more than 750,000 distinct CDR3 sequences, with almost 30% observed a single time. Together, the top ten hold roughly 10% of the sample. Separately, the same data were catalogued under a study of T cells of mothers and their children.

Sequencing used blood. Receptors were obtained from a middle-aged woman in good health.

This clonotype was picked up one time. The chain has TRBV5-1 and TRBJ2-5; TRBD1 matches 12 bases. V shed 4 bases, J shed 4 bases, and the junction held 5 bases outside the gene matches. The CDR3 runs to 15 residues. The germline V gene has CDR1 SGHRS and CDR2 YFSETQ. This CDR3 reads CASSRDRGLSETQYF. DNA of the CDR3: TGCGCCAGCAGCCGGGACAGGGGGCTGTCAGAGACCCAGTACTTC.

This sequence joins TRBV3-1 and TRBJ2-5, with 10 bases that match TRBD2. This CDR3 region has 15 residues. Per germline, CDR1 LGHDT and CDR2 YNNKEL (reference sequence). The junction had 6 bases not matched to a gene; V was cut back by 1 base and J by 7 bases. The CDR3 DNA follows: TGTGCCAGCAGCCAAGTTTCTAGCGGGGGCTGGACCCAGTACTTC. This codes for CASSQVSSGGWTQYF.

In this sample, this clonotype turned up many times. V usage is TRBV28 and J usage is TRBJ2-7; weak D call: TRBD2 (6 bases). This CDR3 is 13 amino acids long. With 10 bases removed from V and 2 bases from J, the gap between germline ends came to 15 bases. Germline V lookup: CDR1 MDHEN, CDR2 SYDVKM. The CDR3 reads CAIAGTPTYEQYF. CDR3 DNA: TGTGCCATAGCCGGGACTCCCACCTACGAGCAGTACTTC.

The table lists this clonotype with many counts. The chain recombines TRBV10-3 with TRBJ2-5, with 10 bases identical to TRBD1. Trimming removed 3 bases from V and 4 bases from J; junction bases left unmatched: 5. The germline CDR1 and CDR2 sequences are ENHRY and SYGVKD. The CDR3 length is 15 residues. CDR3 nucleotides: TGTGCCATCAGTGACAGGACAGGGGGGCGAGAGACCCAGTACTTC. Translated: CAISDRTGGRETQYF.

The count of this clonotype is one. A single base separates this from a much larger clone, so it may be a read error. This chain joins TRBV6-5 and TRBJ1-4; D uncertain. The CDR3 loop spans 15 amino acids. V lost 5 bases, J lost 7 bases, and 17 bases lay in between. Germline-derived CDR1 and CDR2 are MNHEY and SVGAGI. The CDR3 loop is CASSATFGKVEKLFF. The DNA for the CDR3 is TGTGCCAGCAGTGCAACGTTTGGGAAAGTTGAAAAACTGTTTTTT.

The CDR3 coding sequence is TGCGCCAGCAGCACAATAGACCGGACACCCCTCCACTTT. Its translation is CASSTIDRTPLHF. The V and J genes are TRBV5-1 and TRBJ1-6; the D is unclear. The ends were cut back, 4 bases at V and 11 bases at J, with 13 bases in the middle. CDR1 is SGHRS and CDR2 is YFSETQ in the germline V gene. The CDR3 is made up of 13 amino acids.

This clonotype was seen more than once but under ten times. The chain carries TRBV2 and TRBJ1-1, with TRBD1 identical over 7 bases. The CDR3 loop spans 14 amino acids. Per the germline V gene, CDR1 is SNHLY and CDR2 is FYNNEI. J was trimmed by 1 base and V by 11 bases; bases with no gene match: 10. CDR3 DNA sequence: TGTGCCGGTTGTACCCGACAGGGGAACACTGAAGCTTTCTTT. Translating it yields CAGCTRQGNTEAFF.

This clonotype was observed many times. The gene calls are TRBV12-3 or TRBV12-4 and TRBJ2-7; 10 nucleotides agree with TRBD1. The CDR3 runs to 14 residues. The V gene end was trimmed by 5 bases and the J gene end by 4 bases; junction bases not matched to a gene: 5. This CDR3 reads CASSAGTGVYEQYF. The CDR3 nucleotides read TGTGCCAGCAGTGCGGGGACAGGGGTATACGAGCAGTACTTC.

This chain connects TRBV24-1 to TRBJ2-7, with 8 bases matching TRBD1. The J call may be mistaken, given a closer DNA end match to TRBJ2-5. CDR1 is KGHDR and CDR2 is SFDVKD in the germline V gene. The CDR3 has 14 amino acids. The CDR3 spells CATSDPTGGETQYF. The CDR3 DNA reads TGTGCCACCAGTGATCCTACAGGGGGAGAGACCCAGTACTTC.

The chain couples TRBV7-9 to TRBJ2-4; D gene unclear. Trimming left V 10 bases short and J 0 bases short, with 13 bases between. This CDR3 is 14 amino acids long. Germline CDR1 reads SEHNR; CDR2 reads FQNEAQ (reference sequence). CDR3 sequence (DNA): TGTGCCACCCGCTTGGATATAGCCAAAAACATTCAGTACTTC. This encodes CATRLDIAKNIQYF. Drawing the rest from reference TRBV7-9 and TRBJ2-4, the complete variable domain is DTGVSQNPRHKITKRGQNVTFRCDPISEHNRLYWYRQTLGQGPEFLTYFQNEAQLEKSRLLSDRFSAERPKGSFSTLEIQRTEQGDSAMYLCATRLDIAKNIQYFGAGTRLSVL.

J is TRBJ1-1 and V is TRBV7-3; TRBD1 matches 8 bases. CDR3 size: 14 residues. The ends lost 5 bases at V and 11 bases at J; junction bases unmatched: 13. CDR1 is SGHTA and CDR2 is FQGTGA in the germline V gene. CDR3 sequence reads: CASSPTGAASRAFF. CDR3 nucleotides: TGTGCCAGCAGCCCGACAGGGGCGGCCTCAAGGGCTTTCTTT.